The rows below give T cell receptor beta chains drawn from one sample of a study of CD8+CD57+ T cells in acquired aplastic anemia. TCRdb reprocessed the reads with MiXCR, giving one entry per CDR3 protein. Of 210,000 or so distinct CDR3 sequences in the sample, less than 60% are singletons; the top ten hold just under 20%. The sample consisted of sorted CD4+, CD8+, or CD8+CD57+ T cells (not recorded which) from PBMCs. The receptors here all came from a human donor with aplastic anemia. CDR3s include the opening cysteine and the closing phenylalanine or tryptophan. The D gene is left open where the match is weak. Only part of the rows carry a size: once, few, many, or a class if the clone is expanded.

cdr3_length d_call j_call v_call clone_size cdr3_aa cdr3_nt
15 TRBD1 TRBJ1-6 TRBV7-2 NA CASSLVLGGGSPLHF TGTGCCAGCAGCTTAGTGCTAGGGGGCGGTTCACCCCTCCACTTT
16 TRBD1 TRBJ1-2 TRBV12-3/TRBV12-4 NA CASSFQGTGALYGYTF TGTGCCAGCAGTTTCCAAGGGACAGGGGCCCTCTATGGCTACACCTTC
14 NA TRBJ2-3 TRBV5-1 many CASSPGSGTDTQYF TGCGCCAGCAGCCCGGGTAGTGGCACAGATACGCAGTATTTT
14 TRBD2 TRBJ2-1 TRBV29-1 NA CSVEDGRATDEQFF TGCAGCGTTGAAGACGGGAGGGCGACAGATGAGCAGTTCTTC
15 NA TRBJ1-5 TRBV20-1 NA CSAEGVGQGNQPQHF TGCAGTGCTGAAGGGGTCGGGCAGGGCAATCAGCCCCAGCATTTT
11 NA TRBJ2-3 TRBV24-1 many CATSHGDTQYF TGTGCCACCAGTCACGGGGATACGCAGTATTTT
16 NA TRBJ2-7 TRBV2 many CASSEAARRGSYEQYF TGTGCCAGCAGTGAAGCCGCCCGCCGGGGTTCCTACGAGCAGTACTTC
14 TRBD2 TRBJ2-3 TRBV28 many CASSRSGRGDTQYF TGTGCCAGCAGTCGTAGCGGGAGGGGAGATACGCAGTATTTT
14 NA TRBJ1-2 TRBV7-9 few CASSPPGSAGGYTF TGTGCCAGCAGTCCCCCCGGCTCCGCCGGGGGCTACACCTTC
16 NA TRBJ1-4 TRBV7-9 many CASSPVGESTNEKLFF TGTGCCAGCAGCCCCGTGGGCGAGAGTACTAATGAAAAACTGTTTTTT
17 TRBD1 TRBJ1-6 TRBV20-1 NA CSARGAGGVRVHSPLHF TGCAGTGCTAGAGGGGCAGGGGGCGTTAGGGTGCATTCACCCCTCCACTTT
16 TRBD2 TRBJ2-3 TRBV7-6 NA CASSQRTSGGVNEQYF TGTGCCAGCAGCCAGAGGACTAGCGGGGGTGTAAATGAGCAGTATTTT
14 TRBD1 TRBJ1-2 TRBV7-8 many CASSLATGNYGYTF TGTGCCAGCAGCTTAGCGACAGGGAACTATGGCTACACCTTC
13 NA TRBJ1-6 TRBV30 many CAWMDLWNSPLHF TGTGCCTGGATGGACCTTTGGAATTCACCCCTCCACTTT
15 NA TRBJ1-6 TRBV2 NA CASSTESGRNSPLHF TGTGCCAGCAGCACAGAAAGTGGAAGGAATTCACCCCTCCACTTT
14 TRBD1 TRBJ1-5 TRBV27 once CASSPWTGDQPQHF TGTGCCAGCAGTCCTTGGACAGGGGATCAGCCCCAGCATTTT
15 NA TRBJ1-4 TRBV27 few CASSFRQGSGEKLFF TGTGCCAGCAGTTTTCGGCAGGGATCGGGTGAAAAACTGTTTTTT
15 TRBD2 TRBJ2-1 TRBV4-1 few CASSQGSGGATEQFF TGCGCCAGCAGCCAAGGTAGCGGGGGGGCCACTGAGCAGTTCTTC
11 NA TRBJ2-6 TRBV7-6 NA CASNRANVLTF TGTGCCAGCAACCGGGCCAACGTCCTGACTTTC
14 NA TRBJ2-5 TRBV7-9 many CASSFDGGRETQYF TGTGCCAGCAGCTTTGACGGGGGCCGGGAGACCCAGTACTTC
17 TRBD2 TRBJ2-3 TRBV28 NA CASSPRLAGGPRSRRYF TGTGCCAGCAGCCCCCGACTAGCGGGGGGCCCGAGGTCACGCCGGTATTTT
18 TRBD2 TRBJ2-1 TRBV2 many CASSAGTSGLGSYNEQFF TGTGCCAGCAGTGCCGGGACTAGCGGGCTAGGCTCCTACAATGAGCAGTTCTTC
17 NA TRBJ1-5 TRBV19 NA CASSPSRETGKNQPQHF TGTGCCAGTAGTCCCTCGCGCGAAACAGGGAAAAATCAGCCCCAGCATTTT
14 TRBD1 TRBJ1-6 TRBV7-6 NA CASSVDRGDSPLHF TGTGCCAGCAGCGTGGACAGGGGGGATTCACCCCTCCACTTT
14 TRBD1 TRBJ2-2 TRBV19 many CASSIRQGNGELFF TGTGCCAGTAGTATAAGACAGGGGAACGGGGAGCTGTTTTTT
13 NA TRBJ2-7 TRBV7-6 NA CASSLSGGNEQCF TGCGCCAGCAGCTTATCTGGTGGAAACGAGCAGTGCTTC
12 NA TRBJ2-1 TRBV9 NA CASSVWQGHQFF TGTGCCAGCAGCGTATGGCAGGGACACCAGTTCTTC
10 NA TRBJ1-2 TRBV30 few CAWGHGGYTF TGTGCCTGGGGTCACGGGGGCTACACCTTC
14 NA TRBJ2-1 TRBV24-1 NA CATSDPDSDDEQFF TGTGCCACCAGTGATCCGGACTCGGACGATGAGCAGTTCTTC
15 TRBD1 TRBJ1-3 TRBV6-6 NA CASKQGASSGNTIYF TGTGCCAGTAAACAGGGGGCAAGCTCTGGAAACACCATATATTTT
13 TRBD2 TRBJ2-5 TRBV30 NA CAWSQRGQETQYF TGTGCCTGGAGTCAGCGGGGGCAAGAGACCCAGTACTTC
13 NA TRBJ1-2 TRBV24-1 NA CATSDPPDYGYTF TGTGCCACCAGTGATCCACCCGATTATGGCTACACCTTC
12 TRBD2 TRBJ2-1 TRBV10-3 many CASSGGGGLLFF TGTGCCAGCTCCGGGGGGGGGGGGCTGCTGTTCTTC
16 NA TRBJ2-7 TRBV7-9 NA CASSQWPALQGYEQYF TGTGCCAGCAGCCAATGGCCAGCCTTACAGGGTTACGAGCAGTACTTC
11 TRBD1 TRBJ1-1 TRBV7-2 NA CASRQGTEAFF TGTGCCAGCAGACAGGGGACTGAAGCTTTCTTT
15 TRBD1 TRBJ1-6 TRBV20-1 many CSARRTGGGDSPLHF TGCAGTGCTAGGCGCACAGGGGGCGGTGATTCACCCCTCCACTTT
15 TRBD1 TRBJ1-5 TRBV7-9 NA CASSSGTGPYQPQHF TGTGCCAGCAGCTCCGGGACAGGACCGTATCAGCCCCAGCATTTT
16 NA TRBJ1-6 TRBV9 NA CASSGTGALTNSPLHF TGTGCCAGCAGCGGAACCGGGGCACTGACTAATTCACCCCTCCACTTT
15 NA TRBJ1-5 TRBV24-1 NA CATSPEGYSNQPQHF TGTGCCACCAGTCCGGAGGGATATAGCAATCAGCCCCAGCATTTT
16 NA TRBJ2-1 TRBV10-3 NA CAVSRDRSKGANEQFF TGTGCCGTCAGTAGAGACAGGTCCAAAGGGGCCAATGAGCAGTTCTTC
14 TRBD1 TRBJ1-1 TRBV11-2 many CASSPRTGQTEAFF TGTGCCAGCTCGCCTAGGACAGGGCAAACTGAAGCTTTCTTT
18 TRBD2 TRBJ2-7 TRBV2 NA CASSEETSGRALIYEQYF TGTGCCAGCAGTGAAGAAACTAGCGGGAGGGCTTTGATTTACGAGCAGTACTTC
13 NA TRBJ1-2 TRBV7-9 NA CASSRQAWDGYTF TGTGCCAGCAGCCGACAGGCCTGGGATGGCTACACCTTC
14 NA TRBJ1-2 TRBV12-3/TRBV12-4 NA CASSSEGKNYGYTF TGTGCCAGCAGTTCGGAAGGGAAGAACTATGGCTACACCTTC
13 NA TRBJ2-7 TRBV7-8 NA CASSPTTSYEQYF TGTGCCAGCAGCCCGACTACATCCTACGAGCAGTACTTC
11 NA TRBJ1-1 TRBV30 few CAWDNPGEAFF TGTGCCTGGGATAACCCAGGTGAAGCTTTCTTT
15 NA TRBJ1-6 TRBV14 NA CASSPSRAGESPLHF TGTGCCAGCAGCCCTAGTCGGGCAGGGGAGTCACCCCTCCACTTT
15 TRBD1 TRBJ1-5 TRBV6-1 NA CASIPRQGWEQPQHF TGTGCCAGCATTCCTAGACAGGGCTGGGAACAGCCCCAGCATTTT
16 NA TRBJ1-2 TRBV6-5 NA CASSYHSDRTRYGYTF TGTGCCAGCAGTTACCATTCTGACAGAACGCGCTATGGCTACACCTTC
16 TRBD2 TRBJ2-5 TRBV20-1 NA CSARTSGGAIGETQYF TGCAGTGCTAGAACTAGCGGGGGGGCCATCGGAGAGACCCAGTACTTC
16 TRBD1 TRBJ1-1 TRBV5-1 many CASSWTGSLMNTEAFF TGCGCCAGCAGCTGGACAGGGAGCCTGATGAACACTGAAGCTTTCTTT
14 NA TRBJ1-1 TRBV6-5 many CASSYTTRNTEAFF TGTGCCAGCAGTTACACCACAAGGAACACTGAAGCTTTCTTT
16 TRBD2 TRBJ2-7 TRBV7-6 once CASSTAGAGGDYEQYF TGTGCCAGCAGCACCGCCGGGGCGGGAGGGGACTACGAGCAGTACTTC
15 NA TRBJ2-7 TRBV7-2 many CASSLGVVSSYEQYF TGTGCCAGCAGCTTGGGCGTGGTGAGTTCCTACGAGCAGTACTTC
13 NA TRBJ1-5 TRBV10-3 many CAIRSGGNQPQHF TGTGCCATCAGATCAGGGGGCAATCAGCCCCAGCATTTT